These 17 T cell receptor beta chains were sequenced from one sample in a study of T cells in Graves' hyperthyroidism and ophthalmopathy. RNA transcripts were the template for amplifying TCR beta CDR3 regions. First-round RT-PCR of the TCR CDR3 relied on the HTBI primer set. Using its own MiXCR run on the multiplex PCR reads, TCRdb lists one record per CDR3 protein. The repertoire includes about 840,000 distinct CDR3 sequences, 38% of them detected once, and more than 7% sits in the top ten. What was sequenced was blood. The source of these receptors is a man between 18 and 35 years old with Graves' hyperthyroidism.

This clonotype was seen only a few times. V usage is TRBV2 and J usage is TRBJ2-5; 11 nucleotides match TRBD2. Germline V gives CDR1 SNHLY, CDR2 FYNNEI. CDR3 length: 18 residues. The V segment lost 7 bases and the J segment 5 bases; nucleotides outside the gene matches: 18. CDR3 amino acids: CASTPGGIAGGRGETQYF. The CDR3 DNA reads TGTGCCAGCACCCCAGGCGGAATAGCGGGAGGGAGGGGGGAGACCCAGTACTTC.

This clonotype has only a few counts. One end of the junction does not line up with germline, which may come from a read error. The chain is built from TRBV7-2 and TRBJ1-1; the match to TRBD1 covers 8 bases. Germline lookup yields CDR1 SGHTA and CDR2 FQGNSA. The CDR3 contains 14 residues. CDR3 nucleotides: TGTGCCAACAGCTGGCGACAGGGGAGGACTGAAGCTTTCTTT. It encodes CANSWRQGRTEAFF.

The chain combines TRBV15 with TRBJ1-4; weak D call: TRBD1 (5 bases). Germline V gene lookup returns CDR1 LNHNV and CDR2 YYDKDF (reference sequence). V was shortened by 3 bases and J by 1 base, with 9 bases between the two germline ends. CDR3 size: 15 residues. The CDR3 region has the DNA TGTGCCACCAGCAGTAGCCAGGGAACTAATGAAAAACTGTTTTTT. This gives the protein CATSSSQGTNEKLFF.

The sample holds a few counts of this clonotype. The chain recombines TRBV12-3 or TRBV12-4 with TRBJ1-5, with D possibly TRBD1 on 6 matching bases. The ends were cut back, 9 bases at V and 5 bases at J, with 17 bases in the middle. The CDR3 contains 14 residues. CDR3 in amino acids: CASLRGGPDQPQHF. For the CDR3, the DNA is TGTGCCAGTCTACGTGGGGGGCCCGATCAGCCCCAGCATTTT.

Regarding this clonotype: A much larger clonotype is one base distant, so this may be a read error. The rearrangement joins TRBV4-2 to TRBJ1-6, with D perhaps matching TRBD1 (5 bases). CDR3 size: 14 residues. In germline, CDR1 is LGHNA, CDR2 YNFKEQ. The V end lost 3 bases, the J end lost 4 bases, and 7 bases lay between the germline ends. This CDR3 is CASSQGRYNSPLHF. The CDR3 DNA reads as TGTGCCAGCAGCCAGGGACGGTATAATTCACCCCTCCACTTT.

This sequence joins TRBV29-1 and TRBJ2-7; 10 bases line up with TRBD1. Germline V gives CDR1 SQVTM, CDR2 ANQGSEA. V shed 8 bases, J shed 4 bases, and the junction held 8 bases outside the gene matches. This CDR3 is built from 13 residues. CDR3 residues: CSRRGQGRYEQYF. The CDR3 DNA reads as TGCAGCCGCCGGGGACAGGGGAGGTACGAGCAGTACTTC.

This clonotype was picked up a small number of times. The V and J genes are TRBV20-1 and TRBJ2-7; perhaps TRBD1 as D (5 bases). V lost 4 bases, J lost 6 bases, and 16 bases lay in between. CDR1 is DFQATT and CDR2 is SNEGSKA in the germline V gene (reference sequence). The CDR3 spans 13 residues. The CDR3 nucleotides read TGCAGTGCTACTAAAGGGGCCCCGACCGAGCAGTACTTC. Translating it yields CSATKGAPTEQYF.

The genes are TRBV19 and TRBJ1-5; TRBD1 matches at 10 bases. After removal of 4 bases from V and 5 bases from J, the junction contained 8 bases not matched to a gene. The CDR3 runs to 16 residues. Germline CDR1 LNHDA, CDR2 SQIVND (reference sequence). The chain's CDR3 is CASSTLGQGGDQPQHF. CDR3 in DNA: TGTGCCAGTAGTACCCTCGGACAGGGGGGAGATCAGCCCCAGCATTTT. The entire variable domain, with the rest obtained from reference TRBV19 and TRBJ1-5, is as follows: DGGITQSPKYLFRKEGQNVTLSCEQNLNHDAMYWYRQDPGQGLRLIYYSQIVNDFQKGDIAEGYSVSREKKESFPLTVTSAQKNPTAFYLCASSTLGQGGDQPQHFGDGTRLSIL.

This clonotype was detected only a few times. The chain joins TRBV6-5 to TRBJ1-2; D is ambiguous. This CDR3 contains 13 residues. Trimming removed 7 bases from V and 4 bases from J, with 13 bases in between. Germline V gene sequence: CDR1 MNHEY, CDR2 SVGAGI. This CDR3 reads CASTPAEGYGYTF. CDR3 DNA sequence: TGTGCCAGCACCCCTGCAGAGGGCTATGGCTACACCTTC.

V gene TRBV5-1 combines with J gene TRBJ1-1; no clear D gene. V was clipped by 0 bases and J by 1 base, with 10 bases between them. Germline loops: CDR1 SGHRS, CDR2 YFSETQ. The CDR3 consists of 15 residues. This CDR3 is CASSLVGQKNTEAFF. The DNA for the CDR3 is TGCGCCAGCAGCTTGGTAGGGCAGAAGAACACTGAAGCTTTCTTT.

The chain uses TRBV12-3 or TRBV12-4 and TRBJ1-5; tentatively, D is TRBD1 (6 bases). V lost 7 bases and J lost 0, with 10 bases in between. The CDR3 runs to 14 residues. The DNA of the CDR3 is TGTGCCAGCACCCCAGGGGTTAGCAATCAGCCCCAGCATTTT. Its translation is CASTPGVSNQPQHF.

V gene TRBV3-1 combines with J gene TRBJ1-1; D gene unclear. Germline assignment: CDR1 LGHDT and CDR2 YNNKEL (reference sequence). The V gene lost 2 bases and the J gene lost 2 bases, with 12 bases spanning the gap. The CDR3 runs 15 residues. The CDR3 here is CASSQSQRGNTEAFF. CDR3 coding DNA: TGTGCCAGCAGCCAATCACAACGGGGAAACACTGAAGCTTTCTTT.

This chain links TRBV29-1 with TRBJ1-1; 9 nucleotides agree with TRBD1. This CDR3 spans 14 amino acids. After removal of 7 bases from V and 7 bases from J, the junction contained 13 bases not matched to a gene. Germline V gives CDR1 SQVTM, CDR2 ANQGSEA. The CDR3 here is CSGQDRGGFNEAFF. The CDR3 DNA is TGCAGCGGACAGGACAGGGGCGGTTTCAATGAAGCTTTCTTT.

This chain connects TRBV11-1 to TRBJ2-2; 7 nucleotides align to TRBD1. V lost 4 bases, J lost 4 bases, and 6 bases stayed unmatched. Looked up from germline, CDR1 is SGHAT and CDR2 is FQDESV (reference sequence). The CDR3 totals 15 residues. CDR3 amino acids: CASSSRGIGTGELFF. In DNA, the CDR3 is TGTGCCAGCAGCTCCAGGGGGATCGGCACCGGGGAGCTGTTTTTT.

The chain employs TRBV6-6 and TRBJ1-5; 7 nucleotides match TRBD1. After removal of 6 bases from V and 8 bases from J, the junction contained 16 bases not matched to a gene. The CDR3 covers 16 residues. Germline V gene data show CDR1 as MNHNY and CDR2 as SVGAGI (reference sequence). CDR3 sequence reads: CASRTWTGGNDKPQHF. DNA of the CDR3: TGTGCCAGCAGGACATGGACAGGCGGTAATGATAAGCCCCAGCATTTT.

This clonotype was counted ten times or more. This chain connects TRBV7-9 to TRBJ1-2, with a weak D call TRBD1 (6 bases). Between the trimmed V and J ends, which lost 4 bases and 0 bases, there was a span of 15 bases. Germline V lookup: CDR1 SEHNR, CDR2 FQNEAQ (reference sequence). The CDR3 sequence is 16 residues long. CDR3 sequence: CASSSLSRGTNYGYTF. For the CDR3, the DNA is TGTGCCAGCAGCTCCTTATCCAGGGGTACTAACTATGGCTACACCTTC.

The chain is built from TRBV7-8 and TRBJ2-7; 8 positions agree with TRBD1. The germline CDR1 and CDR2 sequences are SGHVS and FQNEAQ. The CDR3 is 13 amino acids. J lost 6 bases, V lost 5 bases, and 6 bases had no gene match. DNA for the CDR3: TGTGCCAGCAGCGGACAGGGAGAAGGCGAGCAGTACTTC. It yields the protein CASSGQGEGEQYF.